This is a list of T cell receptor beta chains from one sample in a study of identical twins. MiXCR, applied by TCRdb to the 5' RACE reads, yields one record per CDR3 protein. This sample has about 730,000 distinct CDR3 sequences, with less than 25% found just once. These records were also assigned to another study, of T cells expressing NK-cell markers.

Material for sequencing was PBMCs. These receptors were obtained from a young woman in good health. Each CDR3 is given with its conserved first and last residue. A D gene is named only where the DNA matches it firmly. Where a row states a size, it is once, few, many or the class of an expanded clone; other rows omit it.

clone_size	v_call	d_call	j_call	cdr3_nt	cdr3_aa
.	TRBV20-1	.	TRBJ2-7	TGCAGTGCTAGCGTTCGGGGCCCAGGGTCCCACGAGCAGTACTTC	CSASVRGPGSHEQYF
few	TRBV12-3/TRBV12-4	TRBD1	TRBJ2-7	TGTGCCAGCAGTTTTGACCCAGGACAGGGGGCGCACGAGCAGTACTTC	CASSFDPGQGAHEQYF
.	TRBV5-5	TRBD1	TRBJ1-1	TGTGCCAGCAGCGGAGGACAGGGGTGGGGGACCACTGAAGCTTTCTTT	CASSGGQGWGTTEAFF
few	TRBV7-2	TRBD2	TRBJ2-7	TGTGCCAGCAGCGCCCGACTAGCGGGGGGAACCTACGAGCAGTACTTC	CASSARLAGGTYEQYF
.	TRBV4-3	.	TRBJ2-1	TGCGCCAGCAGCCAAGATCTTCAAGCGCCGTTCTTC	CASSQDLQAPFF
.	TRBV14	.	TRBJ1-2	TGTGCCAGCAGCCAACTAGACAGGACCTATGGCTACACCTTC	CASSQLDRTYGYTF
many	TRBV20-1	.	TRBJ2-1	TGCAGTGCGGAGCAAAATGAGCAGTTCTTC	CSAEQNEQFF
.	TRBV29-1	TRBD2	TRBJ2-4	TGCGGCGTTGAAAGGACTAGCGAGGCCAAAAACATTCAGTACTTC	CGVERTSEAKNIQYF
few	TRBV6-1	TRBD1	TRBJ1-5	TGTGCCAGCAGGGCCGGGACAGCTGGCAATCAGCCCCAGCATTTT	CASRAGTAGNQPQHF
.	TRBV20-1	.	TRBJ2-1	TGCAGTGCTCGGGGGCGGCTGAGCAATGAGCAGTTCTTC	CSARGRLSNEQFF
few	TRBV9	.	TRBJ1-2	TGTGCCAGCAGCGTAGGGGCAGTTGGCTACACCTTC	CASSVGAVGYTF
.	TRBV27	.	TRBJ2-1	TGTGCCAGCAGCAACCTGGGGGCCCTTAATGAGCAGTTCTTC	CASSNLGALNEQFF
.	TRBV30	.	TRBJ2-1	TGTGCCTGGACAGGTAGCTCCTACAATGAGCAGTTCTTC	CAWTGSSYNEQFF
.	TRBV20-1	TRBD2	TRBJ2-1	TGCAGTGCTGAACTAGCGGGGGCGTCTTATGAGCAGTTCTTC	CSAELAGASYEQFF
many	TRBV12-3/TRBV12-4	TRBD2	TRBJ2-7	TGTGCCAGCAGTTTAGGCGGGGGGGGCTACGAGCAGTACTTC	CASSLGGGGYEQYF
many	TRBV20-1	TRBD2	TRBJ2-3	TGCAGTGCTAGAGAGCTGACGGGGGGATATACGCAGTATTTT	CSARELTGGYTQYF
few	TRBV5-8	.	TRBJ1-1	TGTGCCAGCAGCTTTGGGGGACACCACTTTGTTGCTTTCTTT	CASSFGGHHFVAFF
.	TRBV6-5	.	TRBJ1-2	TGTGCCAGCAGTTCTCCACAAAAGGAGCATGGCTACACCTTC	CASSSPQKEHGYTF
.	TRBV6-1	.	TRBJ1-2	TGTGCCAGCAGACGACAGGCTCTGGCGGGCTTCGGCTACACCTTC	CASRRQALAGFGYTF
.	TRBV29-1	.	TRBJ2-5	TGCAGCGCCTATCACCAAGAGACCCAGTACTTC	CSAYHQETQYF
few	TRBV27	TRBD1	TRBJ1-2	TGTGCCAGCGCGAAGGACAGGGGGCAGGTGAATGGCTACACCTTC	CASAKDRGQVNGYTF
few	TRBV12-3/TRBV12-4	.	TRBJ1-2	TGTGCTACGGACACCCACTATGGCTACACCTTC	CATDTHYGYTF
few	TRBV6-1	.	TRBJ2-5	TGTGCCAGCAGGATGACAGCCAAAGCTGGGACCCAGTACTTC	CASRMTAKAGTQYF
.	TRBV18	TRBD2	TRBJ2-1	TGTGCCAGCTCGTTCAGCGGGGAGAGCTCCTACAATGAGCAGTTCTTC	CASSFSGESSYNEQFF
.	TRBV7-6	TRBD2	TRBJ2-7	TGTGCCAGCAGCTCGAAATTAGCGGGCGTACTCTACGAGCAGTACTTC	CASSSKLAGVLYEQYF
few	TRBV20-1	.	TRBJ1-6	TGCAGTGCTAGAGATCGGGTCTCACCCCTCCACTTT	CSARDRVSPLHF
.	TRBV24-1	TRBD1	TRBJ2-2	TGTGCCACCAGTGCTGGGGGACAGCCCGCCGGGGAGCTGTTTTTT	CATSAGGQPAGELFF
many	TRBV10-3	TRBD2	TRBJ2-1	TGTGCCATCAGTGAGTCCCTAGCGGGAGGGCCTGGGCATGAGCAGTTCTTC	CAISESLAGGPGHEQFF
many	TRBV20-1	TRBD2	TRBJ2-1	TGCAGTGCTAGTGGGCGGGAGGCCGAAAATCCCTTCTTC	CSASGREAENPFF
few	TRBV12-3/TRBV12-4	.	TRBJ2-5	TGTGCCAGCAGTTTTTTTCTAGGGGTAGAGACCCAGTACTTC	CASSFFLGVETQYF
once	TRBV3-1	TRBD2	TRBJ2-1	TGTGCCAGCAGCATAGCGGGGAAGTCCTACAATGAGCAGTTCTTC	CASSIAGKSYNEQFF
.	TRBV29-1	TRBD1	TRBJ2-1	TGCAGCGTTGAAGTTTCGCAGGGGGCGGGGAATGAGCAGTTCTTC	CSVEVSQGAGNEQFF